Included here is one TCR beta chain sequence, with context. The germline gives CDR1 SGHTA, CDR2 FQGNSA. The CDR3 consists of 15 residues. V was trimmed by 5 bases and J by 4 bases, leaving 17 bases between them. The TCR beta repertoire was assessed by survey-level immunoSEQ sequencing. Measured with immunoSEQ multiplex PCR; TCRdb has only the in-frame clones, and not every one. Of under 90,000 clones in the sample, 93% were seen once. What was sequenced was PBMCs. This sequence joins TRBV7-2 and TRBJ1-1; D might be TRBD1 (6 bases). The source is a man aged 40-49 years with rheumatoid arthritis. The CDR3 region has the DNA TGTGCCAGCAGCCCCGAGTGGGGACACCTCACTGAAGCTTTCTTT. Its protein is CASSPEWGHLTEAFF.